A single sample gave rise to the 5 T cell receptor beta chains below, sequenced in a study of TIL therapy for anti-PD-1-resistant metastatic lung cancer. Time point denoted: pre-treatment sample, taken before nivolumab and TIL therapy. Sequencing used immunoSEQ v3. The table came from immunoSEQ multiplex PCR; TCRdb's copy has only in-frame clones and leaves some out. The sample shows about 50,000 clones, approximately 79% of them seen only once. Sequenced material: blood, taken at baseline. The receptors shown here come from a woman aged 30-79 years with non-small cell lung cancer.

The CDR3 spells CASSPGLAGEVGYNEQFF. The CDR3 region has the DNA TGTGCCAGCAGCCCGGGACTAGCGGGCGAGGTAGGCTACAATGAGCAGTTCTTC. The chain has TRBV5-4 and TRBJ2-1, with TRBD2 matching 12 bases. CDR1 and CDR2 (germline): SGHNT, YYREEE (reference sequence). The CDR3 runs 18 residues. V shed 4 bases, J shed 3 bases, and the junction held 11 bases outside the gene matches.

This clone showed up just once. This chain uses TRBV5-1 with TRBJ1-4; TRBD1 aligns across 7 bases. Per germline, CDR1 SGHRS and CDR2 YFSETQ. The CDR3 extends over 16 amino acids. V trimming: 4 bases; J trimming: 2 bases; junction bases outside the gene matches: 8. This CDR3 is CASSPEGAWTNEKLFF. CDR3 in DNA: TGCGCCAGCAGCCCTGAGGGGGCCTGGACTAATGAAAAACTGTTTTTT.

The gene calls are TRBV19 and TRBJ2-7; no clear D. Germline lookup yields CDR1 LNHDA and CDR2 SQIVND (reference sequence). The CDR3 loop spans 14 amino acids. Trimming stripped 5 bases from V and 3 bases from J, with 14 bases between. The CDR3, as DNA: TGTGCCAGTAGTCGATACACCGATTTCTACGAGCAGTACTTC. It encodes CASSRYTDFYEQYF.

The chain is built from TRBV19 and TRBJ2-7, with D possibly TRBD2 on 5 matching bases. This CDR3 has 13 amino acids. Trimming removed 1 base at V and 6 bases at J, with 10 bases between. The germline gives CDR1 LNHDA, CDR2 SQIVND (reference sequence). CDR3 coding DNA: TGTGCCAGTAGTATAGGCCTAGCTGGCGAGCAGTACTTC. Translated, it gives CASSIGLAGEQYF.

CDR3 amino acids: CASSLVWGGDGYTF. The CDR3 nucleotides read TGTGCCAGCAGCTTAGTCTGGGGGGGCGATGGCTACACCTTC. This chain links TRBV7-2 with TRBJ1-2; D is perhaps TRBD1 (6 bases). CDR3 length equals 14 residues. V lost 1 base, J lost 6 bases, and 12 bases lay in between. CDR1 SGHTA and CDR2 FQGNSA come from the germline V gene.